These 3 T cell receptor beta chains originate from one sample sequenced in a study of early stage breast cancer tumors. Measured with immunoSEQ multiplex PCR; TCRdb has only the in-frame clones, and not every one. The table has approximately 54,000 clones, roughly 73% seen once. The sequencing sample was made of blood. Source of these receptors: a person aged 35 to 50 with breast cancer.

The J gene is TRBJ2-7, the V gene TRBV5-1, with 9 nucleotides matching TRBD1. Trimming took 4 bases from V and 7 from J; bases not matched to a gene: 9. Germline CDR1 is SGHRS and CDR2 is YFSETQ. The CDR3 is 14 amino acids. The CDR3 DNA reads as TGCGCCAGCAGCCAGACAGGGGGGAGAGGGGAGCAGTACTTC. Residues: CASSQTGGRGEQYF.

This chain uses TRBV6-6 with TRBJ2-3; 10 nucleotides align to TRBD2. The germline gives CDR1 MNHNY, CDR2 SVGAGI (reference sequence). Unmatched junction bases numbered 2, after V lost 3 bases and J lost 2 bases. CDR3 size: 15 residues. CDR3 in amino acids: CASSYSGRSTDTQYF. CDR3 coding DNA: TGTGCCAGCAGTTATAGCGGGAGGTCCACAGATACGCAGTATTTT.

V gene TRBV7-3 combines with J gene TRBJ2-3; perhaps TRBD2 as D (6 bases). The CDR3 contains 13 residues. V dropped 3 bases and J dropped 11 bases, with 15 bases sitting between them. Germline loops: CDR1 SGHTA, CDR2 FQGTGA. The CDR3 DNA sequence: TGTGCCAGCAGCTTGTATGGACCGCGGGGGCAGTATTTT. This encodes CASSLYGPRGQYF.